The clone carrying this T cell receptor (beta chain) was seen more than once but under ten times. Antigen specificity is unknown. This sample stems from a study of shared clonotypes between healthy human individuals. At the deep level, the assay was run. The quantity of DNA used in unsorted PBMC replicate PCRs was 250 to 350 ng, corresponding to 25,000 to 30,000 T cell genomes. Original processing methods: Junction-only sequences without quality scores came from ImmunoSEQ, so filtering differed. The protocol was immunoSEQ multiplex PCR, while the TCRdb copy is restricted to in-frame clones and leaves out a portion. For V, J and clone size, that table is used; D and trimming come from the DNA. The sample includes 400,000 to 500,000 clones, 76% of them seen just once. With 0 bases clipped from V and 7 bases from J, the junction kept 2 bases outside the gene matches. This CDR3 contains 14 residues. Germline CDR1 SGHTA, CDR2 FQGNSA.

The study's findings and limits: An effect of sequencing depth on clonotype sharing among donors was expected.

This clonotype was obtained from a middle-aged woman in good health. Some clones in this sample may be carry-over from other donors' samples. This chain connects TRBV7-2 to TRBJ2-7; 11 bases are shared with TRBD2. Sequencing was done on a sample of PBMCs. CDR3 loop: CASSLALAGGEQYF. CDR3 DNA: TGTGCCAGCAGCTTAGCCCTAGCGGGAGGTGAGCAGTACTTC.